These T cell receptor beta chains were read from a single sample in a study of shared T cell receptors in the human thymus. Clones were read by immunoSEQ multiplex PCR, and TCRdb kept only the in-frame ones, dropping some. The sample has some 640,000 clones, 87% seen once. These records were also assigned to another study, of human thymus T cells.

Material: thymocytes. These TCRs come from a boy under two years old with a congenital heart defect. CDR3s include the opening cysteine and the closing phenylalanine or tryptophan. Fields, in order: V gene, clone size, D gene, J gene, CDR3 DNA, CDR3 protein. The D gene is left open where the match is weak. Rows may omit the clone size; those that give it use once, few, many or a size class.

>TRBV5-6|NA|TRBD1|TRBJ2-3
TGTGCCAGCAGCTTAAGGGGGCAAACAGATACGCAGTATTTT
CASSLRGQTDTQYF
>TRBV25-1|NA|TRBD2|TRBJ2-7
TGTGCCAGCAGTCTCAAGCGGGAGGGCCTCTACGAGCAGTACTTC
CASSLKREGLYEQYF
>TRBV4-3|NA|NA|TRBJ2-7
TGCGCCAGCAGCCAAGGATACCAGGGGACCTACGAGCAGTACTTC
CASSQGYQGTYEQYF
>TRBV5-4|NA|NA|TRBJ2-7
TGTGCCAGCAGCCCACCAATCGTGCCTACGTACGAGCAGTACTTC
CASSPPIVPTYEQYF
>TRBV7-6|NA|NA|TRBJ2-6
TGTGCCAGCAGCACCCAGGGCTCTGGGGCCAACGTCCTGACTTTC
CASSTQGSGANVLTF
>TRBV28|NA|TRBD2|TRBJ2-3
TGTGCCAGCAGTTCAACCGGGACTAAGGGAGATACGCAGTATTTT
CASSSTGTKGDTQYF
>TRBV30|NA|TRBD1|TRBJ1-6
TGTGCCTGGAGGAGGTGGGACAGGGGCGATGATAATTCACCCCTCCACTTT
CAWRRWDRGDDNSPLHF
>TRBV19|NA|TRBD2|TRBJ2-3
TGTGCCAGTAGGGGCGGGAGGAGGACAGATACGCAGTATTTT
CASRGGRRTDTQYF
>TRBV11-2|NA|TRBD1|TRBJ1-2
TGTGCCAGCAGCTTCCGGGACAGGGGTGATGGCTACACCTTC
CASSFRDRGDGYTF
>TRBV27|NA|TRBD2|TRBJ2-7
TGTGCCAGCAGTATAAGCGGGGGGGCCTCCTACGAGCAGTACTTC
CASSISGGASYEQYF
>TRBV11-2|NA|TRBD2|TRBJ2-5
TGTGCCAGCAGCCACATGACTAGCGGGGGTGTGGAGTTAGAGACCCAGTACTTC
CASSHMTSGGVELETQYF
>TRBV5-6|few|TRBD1|TRBJ2-2
TGCGCCAGCACCAATTCGGGACAGGGAATCGACACCGGGGAGCTGTTTTTT
CASTNSGQGIDTGELFF
>TRBV29-1|NA|TRBD1|TRBJ2-1
TGCAGCGAATCGACAGGGGGCGATGAGCAGTTCTTC
CSESTGGDEQFF
>TRBV18|NA|NA|TRBJ1-6
TGTGCCAGCTCACGAGGGACACGCCTGTATAATTCACCCCTCCACTTT
CASSRGTRLYNSPLHF
>TRBV6-1|NA|NA|TRBJ1-4
TGTGCCAGCAGTGAGGGTCAGGCTATACTGTTTTTT
CASSEGQAILFF
>TRBV20-1|NA|NA|TRBJ2-7
TGCAGTGCTCAGATGGACGAGCAGTACTTC
CSAQMDEQYF
>TRBV27|NA|TRBD1|TRBJ1-4
TGTGCCAGCAGTCCGGGACAGGGGGGTGAAAAACTGTTTTTT
CASSPGQGGEKLFF
>TRBV5-1|NA|TRBD1|TRBJ1-5
TGCGCCAGCAGTTTAGGACAGGGAGATCAGCCCCAGCATTTT
CASSLGQGDQPQHF
>TRBV28|NA|TRBD2|TRBJ2-1
TGTGCCAGCAGTTTTACTGCGACTAGCGGGGTCCAGGGGCAGTTCTTC
CASSFTATSGVQGQFF
>TRBV2|NA|NA|TRBJ2-7
TGTGCCAGCAGTGAAGGGGAGGTCCGGGGCGAGCAGTACTTC
CASSEGEVRGEQYF
>TRBV27|once|TRBD2|TRBJ2-7
TGTGCCGGGTTTCGGCGCCTAGCGGGAGGCGAGCAGTACTTC
CAGFRRLAGGEQYF
>TRBV4-1|once|NA|TRBJ1-5
TGCGCCAGCAGCCATCCCCCGGGTCAGGGAGGTTATCAGCCCCAGCATTTT
CASSHPPGQGGYQPQHF